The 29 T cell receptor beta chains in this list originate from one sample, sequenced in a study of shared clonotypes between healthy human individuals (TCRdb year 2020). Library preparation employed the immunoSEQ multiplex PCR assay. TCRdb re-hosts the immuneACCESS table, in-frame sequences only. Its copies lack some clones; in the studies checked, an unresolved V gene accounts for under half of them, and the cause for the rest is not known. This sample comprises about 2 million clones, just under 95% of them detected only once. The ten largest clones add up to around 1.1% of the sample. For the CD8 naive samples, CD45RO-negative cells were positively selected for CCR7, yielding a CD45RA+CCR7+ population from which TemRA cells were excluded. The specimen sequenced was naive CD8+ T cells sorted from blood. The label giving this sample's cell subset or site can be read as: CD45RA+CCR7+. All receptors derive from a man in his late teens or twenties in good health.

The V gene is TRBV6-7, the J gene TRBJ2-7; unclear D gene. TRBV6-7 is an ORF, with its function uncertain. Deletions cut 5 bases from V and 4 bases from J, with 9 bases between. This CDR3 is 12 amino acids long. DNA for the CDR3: TGTGCCAGCAGTCCACCCTCTTACGAGCAGTACTTC. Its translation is CASSPPSYEQYF.

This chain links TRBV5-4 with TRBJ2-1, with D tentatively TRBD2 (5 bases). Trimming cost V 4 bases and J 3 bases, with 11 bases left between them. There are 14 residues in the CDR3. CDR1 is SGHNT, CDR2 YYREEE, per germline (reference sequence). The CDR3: CASSLRTFYNEQFF. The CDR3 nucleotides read TGTGCCAGCAGCCTGAGGACTTTCTACAATGAGCAGTTCTTC. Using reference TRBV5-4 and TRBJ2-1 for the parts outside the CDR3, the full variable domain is ETGVTQSPTHLIKTRGQQVTLRCSSQSGHNTVSWYQQALGQGPQFIFQYYREEENGRGNFPPRFSGLQFPNYSSELNVNALELDDSALYLCASSLRTFYNEQFFGPGTRLTVL.

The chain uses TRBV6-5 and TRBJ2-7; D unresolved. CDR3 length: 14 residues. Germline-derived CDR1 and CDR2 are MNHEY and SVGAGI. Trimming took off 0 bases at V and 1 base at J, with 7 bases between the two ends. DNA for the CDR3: TGTGCCAGCAGTTACTCTGACCAATCCTACGAGCAGTACTTC. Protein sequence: CASSYSDQSYEQYF.

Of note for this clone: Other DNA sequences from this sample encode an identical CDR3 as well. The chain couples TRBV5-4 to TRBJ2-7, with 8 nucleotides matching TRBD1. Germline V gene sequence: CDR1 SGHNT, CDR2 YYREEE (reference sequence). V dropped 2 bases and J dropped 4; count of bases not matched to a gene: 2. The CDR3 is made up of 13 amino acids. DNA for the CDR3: TGTGCCAGCAGCTTAAGACAGGGGTACGAGCAGTACTTC. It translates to CASSLRQGYEQYF.

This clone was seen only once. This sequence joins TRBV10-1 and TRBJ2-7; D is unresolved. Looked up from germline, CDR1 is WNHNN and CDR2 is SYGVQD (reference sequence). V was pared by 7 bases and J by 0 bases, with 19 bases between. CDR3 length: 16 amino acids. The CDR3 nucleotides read TGCGCCAGCATCCAAACGGAGCGTCGCCTCTCCTACGAGCAGTACTTC. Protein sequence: CASIQTERRLSYEQYF.

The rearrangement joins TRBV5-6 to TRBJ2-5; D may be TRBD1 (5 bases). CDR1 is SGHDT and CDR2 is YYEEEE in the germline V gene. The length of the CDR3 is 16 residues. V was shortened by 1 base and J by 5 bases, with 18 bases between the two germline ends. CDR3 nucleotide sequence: TGTGCCAGCAGCTTGAATTTACGCACAGGCAGGGAGACCCAGTACTTC. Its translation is CASSLNLRTGRETQYF.

CDR3 in DNA: TGTGCCAGCAGCCCAAGTGGGAAGGAGCAGTTCTTC. The encoded protein is CASSPSGKEQFF. V is TRBV7-2 and J is TRBJ2-1; D not resolved. The CDR3 consists of 12 residues. V lost 5 bases and J 10 bases, leaving 12 bases between the germline ends. Germline V gives CDR1 SGHTA, CDR2 FQGNSA.

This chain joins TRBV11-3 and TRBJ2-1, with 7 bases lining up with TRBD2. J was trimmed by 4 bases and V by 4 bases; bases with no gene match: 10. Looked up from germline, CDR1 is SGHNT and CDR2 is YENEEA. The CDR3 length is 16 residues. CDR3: CASSSAGEVKYNEQFF. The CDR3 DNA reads TGTGCCAGCAGCTCCGCGGGAGAGGTCAAGTACAATGAGCAGTTCTTC.

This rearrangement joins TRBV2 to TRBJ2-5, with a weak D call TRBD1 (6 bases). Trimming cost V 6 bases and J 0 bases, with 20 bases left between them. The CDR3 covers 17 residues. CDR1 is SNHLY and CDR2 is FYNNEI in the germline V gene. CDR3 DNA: TGTGCCAGCAGACCACCCCAGGCAGGGGCTGACCAAGAGACCCAGTACTTC. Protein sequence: CASRPPQAGADQETQYF. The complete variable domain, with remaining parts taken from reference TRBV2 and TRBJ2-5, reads EPEVTQTPSHQVTQMGQEVILRCVPISNHLYFYWYRQILGQKVEFLVSFYNNEISEKSEIFDDQFSVERPDGSNFTLKIRSTKLEDSAMYFCASRPPQAGADQETQYFGPGTRLLVL.

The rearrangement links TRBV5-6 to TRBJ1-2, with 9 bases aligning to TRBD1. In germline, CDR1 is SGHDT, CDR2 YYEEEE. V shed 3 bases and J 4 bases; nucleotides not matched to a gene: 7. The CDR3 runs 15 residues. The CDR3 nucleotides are TGTGCCAGCAGCTCCGGGACAGGGAACCCCTATGGCTACACCTTC. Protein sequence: CASSSGTGNPYGYTF.

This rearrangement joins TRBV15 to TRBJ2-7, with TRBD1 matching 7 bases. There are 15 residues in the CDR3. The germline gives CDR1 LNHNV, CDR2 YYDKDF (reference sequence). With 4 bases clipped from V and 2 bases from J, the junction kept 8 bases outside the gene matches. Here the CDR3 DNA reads TGTGCCACCAGCACAAGCCGGGACAGACCCTACGAGCAGTACTTC. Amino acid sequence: CATSTSRDRPYEQYF.

The CDR3 reads CSVSGTSVDEQYF. In nucleotides, the CDR3 is TGCAGCGTTTCCGGGACTAGCGTTGACGAGCAGTACTTC. The J gene is TRBJ2-7, the V gene TRBV29-1, with 10 bases that match TRBD2. CDR3 length equals 13 residues. The germline V gene encodes CDR1 SQVTM and CDR2 ANQGSEA. J was trimmed by 5 bases and V by 5 bases; bases with no gene match: 6.

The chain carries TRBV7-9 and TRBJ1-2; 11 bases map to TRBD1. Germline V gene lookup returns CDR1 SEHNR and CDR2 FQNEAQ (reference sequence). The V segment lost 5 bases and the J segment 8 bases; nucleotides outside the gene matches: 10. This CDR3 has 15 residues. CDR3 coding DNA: TGTGCCAGCAGCCCGGGACAGGGGGTCTCAGACGGCTACACCTTC. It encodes CASSPGQGVSDGYTF. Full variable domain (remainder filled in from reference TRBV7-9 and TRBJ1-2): DTGVSQNPRHKITKRGQNVTFRCDPISEHNRLYWYRQTLGQGPEFLTYFQNEAQLEKSRLLSDRFSAERPKGSFSTLEIQRTEQGDSAMYLCASSPGQGVSDGYTFGSGTRLTVV.

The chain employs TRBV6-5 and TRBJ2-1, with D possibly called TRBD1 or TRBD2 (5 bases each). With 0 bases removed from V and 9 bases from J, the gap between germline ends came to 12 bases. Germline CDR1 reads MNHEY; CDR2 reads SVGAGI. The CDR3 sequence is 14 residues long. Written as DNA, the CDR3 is TGTGCCAGCAGTTACTCGACCTCTGGGACTGAGCAGTTCTTC. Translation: CASSYSTSGTEQFF.

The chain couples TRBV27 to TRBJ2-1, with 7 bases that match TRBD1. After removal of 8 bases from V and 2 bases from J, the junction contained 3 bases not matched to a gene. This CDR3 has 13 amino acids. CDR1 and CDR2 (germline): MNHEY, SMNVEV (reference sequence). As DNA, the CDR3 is TGTGCCAGCTTTGGGACAGCCTACAATGAGCAGTTCTTC. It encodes CASFGTAYNEQFF.

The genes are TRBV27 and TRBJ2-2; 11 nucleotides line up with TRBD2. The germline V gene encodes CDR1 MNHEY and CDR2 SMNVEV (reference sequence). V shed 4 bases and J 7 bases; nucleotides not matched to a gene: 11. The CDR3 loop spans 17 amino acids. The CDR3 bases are TGTGCCAGCAGTTCGATAGGGACTAGCGGCCGGAGCGGGGAGCTGTTTTTT. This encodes CASSSIGTSGRSGELFF.

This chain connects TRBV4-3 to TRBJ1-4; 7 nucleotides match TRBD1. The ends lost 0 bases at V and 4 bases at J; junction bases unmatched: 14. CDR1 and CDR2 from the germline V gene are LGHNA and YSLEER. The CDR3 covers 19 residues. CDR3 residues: CASSQDVYLMGQINEKLFF. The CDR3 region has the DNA TGCGCCAGCAGCCAAGATGTATACTTAATGGGACAGATTAATGAAAAACTGTTTTTT.

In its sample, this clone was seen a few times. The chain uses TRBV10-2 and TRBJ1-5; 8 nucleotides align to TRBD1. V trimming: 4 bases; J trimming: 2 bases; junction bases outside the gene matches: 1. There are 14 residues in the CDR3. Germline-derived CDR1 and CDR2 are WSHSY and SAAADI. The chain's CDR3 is CASSGDRRNQPQHF. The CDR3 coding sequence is TGCGCCAGCAGTGGGGACAGGCGCAATCAGCCCCAGCATTTT.

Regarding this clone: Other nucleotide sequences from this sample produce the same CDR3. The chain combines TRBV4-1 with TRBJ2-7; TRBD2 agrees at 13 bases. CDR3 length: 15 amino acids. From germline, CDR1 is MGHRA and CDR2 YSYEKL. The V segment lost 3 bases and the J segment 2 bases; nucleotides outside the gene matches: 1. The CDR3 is CASSHGLAGAYEQYF. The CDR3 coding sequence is TGCGCCAGCAGCCATGGACTAGCGGGGGCCTACGAGCAGTACTTC.

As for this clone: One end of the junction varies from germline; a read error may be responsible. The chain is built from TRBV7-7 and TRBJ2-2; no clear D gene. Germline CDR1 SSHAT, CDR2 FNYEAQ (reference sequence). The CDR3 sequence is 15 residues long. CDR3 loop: CASSSLEGYTGELFF. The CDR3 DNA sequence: TGTGCTAGCAGCTCCCTCGAAGGTTACACCGGGGAGCTGTTTTTT.

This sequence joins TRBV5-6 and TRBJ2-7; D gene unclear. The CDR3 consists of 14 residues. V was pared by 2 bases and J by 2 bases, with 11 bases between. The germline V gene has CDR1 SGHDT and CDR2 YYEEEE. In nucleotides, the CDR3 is TGTGCCAGCAGCTTCACTACAGATCCCTACGAGCAGTACTTC. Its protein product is CASSFTTDPYEQYF.

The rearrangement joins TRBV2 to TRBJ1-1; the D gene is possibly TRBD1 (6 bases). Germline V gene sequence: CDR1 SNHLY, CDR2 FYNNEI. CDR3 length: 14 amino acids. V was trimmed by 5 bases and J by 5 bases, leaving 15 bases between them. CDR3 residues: CASSWDTRGTEAFF. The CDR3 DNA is TGTGCCAGCAGTTGGGACACAAGAGGGACTGAAGCTTTCTTT.

The CDR3 sequence is CASSQHTDNEQFF. The CDR3 DNA reads TGCGCCAGCAGCCAACATACCGACAATGAGCAGTTCTTC. The chain combines TRBV4-1 with TRBJ2-1; no definite D call. V was pared by 2 bases and J by 5 bases, with 7 bases between. CDR1 and CDR2 from the germline V gene are MGHRA and YSYEKL. This CDR3 contains 13 residues.

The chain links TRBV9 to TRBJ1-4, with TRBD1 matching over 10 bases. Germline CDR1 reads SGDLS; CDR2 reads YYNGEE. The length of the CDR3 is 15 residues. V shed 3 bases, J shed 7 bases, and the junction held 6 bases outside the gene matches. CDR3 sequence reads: CASSAPGQGTEKLFF. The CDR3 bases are TGTGCCAGCAGCGCTCCGGGACAGGGGACTGAAAAACTGTTTTTT.

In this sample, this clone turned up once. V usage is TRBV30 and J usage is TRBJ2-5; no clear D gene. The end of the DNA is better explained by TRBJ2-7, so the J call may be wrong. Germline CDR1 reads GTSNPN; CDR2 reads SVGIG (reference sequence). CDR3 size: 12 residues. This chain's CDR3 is CAWSGPVYEQYF. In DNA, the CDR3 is TGTGCCTGGAGCGGGCCTGTCTACGAGCAGTACTTC.

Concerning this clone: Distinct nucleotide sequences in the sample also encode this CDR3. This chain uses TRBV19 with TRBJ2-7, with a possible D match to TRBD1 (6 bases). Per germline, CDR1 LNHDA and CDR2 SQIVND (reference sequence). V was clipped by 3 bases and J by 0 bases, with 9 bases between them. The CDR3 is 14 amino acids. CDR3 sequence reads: CASSITGSSYEQYF. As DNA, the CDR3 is TGTGCCAGTAGTATCACAGGGAGCTCCTACGAGCAGTACTTC.

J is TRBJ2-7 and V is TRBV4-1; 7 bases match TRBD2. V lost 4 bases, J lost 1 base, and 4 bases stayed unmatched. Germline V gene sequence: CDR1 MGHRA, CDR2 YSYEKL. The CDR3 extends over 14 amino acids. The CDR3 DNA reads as TGCGCCAGCAGCCTAGCGGGCGAATCCTACGAGCAGTACTTC. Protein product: CASSLAGESYEQYF.

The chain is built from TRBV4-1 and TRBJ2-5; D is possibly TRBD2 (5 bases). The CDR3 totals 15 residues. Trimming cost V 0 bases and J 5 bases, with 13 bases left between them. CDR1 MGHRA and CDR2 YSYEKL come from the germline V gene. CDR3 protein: CASSQEGRMMETQYF. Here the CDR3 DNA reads TGCGCCAGCAGCCAAGAGGGGAGAATGATGGAGACCCAGTACTTC.

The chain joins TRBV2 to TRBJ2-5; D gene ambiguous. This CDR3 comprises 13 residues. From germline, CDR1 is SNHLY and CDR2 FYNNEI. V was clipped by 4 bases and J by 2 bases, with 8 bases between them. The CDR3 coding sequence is TGTGCCAGCAGTGTTTACGGACAAGAGACCCAGTACTTC. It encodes CASSVYGQETQYF.